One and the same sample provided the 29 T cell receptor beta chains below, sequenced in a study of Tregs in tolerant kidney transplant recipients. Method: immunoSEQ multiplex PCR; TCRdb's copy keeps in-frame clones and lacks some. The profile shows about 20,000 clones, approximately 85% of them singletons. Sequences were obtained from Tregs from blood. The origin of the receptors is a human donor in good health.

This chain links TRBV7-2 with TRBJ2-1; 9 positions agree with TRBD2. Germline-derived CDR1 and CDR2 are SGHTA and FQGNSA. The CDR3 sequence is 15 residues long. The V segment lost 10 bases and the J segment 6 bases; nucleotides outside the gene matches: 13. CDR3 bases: TGTGCCACCGCCCGAGAGGCGGGAGGGAGCAATGAGCAGTTCTTC. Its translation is CATAREAGGSNEQFF.

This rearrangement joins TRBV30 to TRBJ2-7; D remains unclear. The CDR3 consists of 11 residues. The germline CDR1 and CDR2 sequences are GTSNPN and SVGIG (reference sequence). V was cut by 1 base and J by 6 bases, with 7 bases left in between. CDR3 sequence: CAWSAIGEQYF. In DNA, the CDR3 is TGTGCCTGGAGTGCGATCGGCGAGCAGTACTTC.

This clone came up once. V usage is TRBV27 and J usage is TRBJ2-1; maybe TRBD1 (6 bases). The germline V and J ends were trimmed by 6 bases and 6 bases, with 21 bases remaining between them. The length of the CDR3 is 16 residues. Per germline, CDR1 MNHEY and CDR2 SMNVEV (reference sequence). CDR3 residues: CASRWARGPGANEQFF. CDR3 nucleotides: TGTGCCAGCAGGTGGGCCAGGGGCCCCGGGGCCAATGAGCAGTTCTTC.

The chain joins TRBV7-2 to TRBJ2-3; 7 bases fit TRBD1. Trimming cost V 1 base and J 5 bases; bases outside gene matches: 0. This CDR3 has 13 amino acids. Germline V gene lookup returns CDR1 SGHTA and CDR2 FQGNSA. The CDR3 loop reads CASSLGDRDTQYF. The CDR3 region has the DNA TGTGCCAGCAGCTTAGGGGACAGAGATACGCAGTATTTT.

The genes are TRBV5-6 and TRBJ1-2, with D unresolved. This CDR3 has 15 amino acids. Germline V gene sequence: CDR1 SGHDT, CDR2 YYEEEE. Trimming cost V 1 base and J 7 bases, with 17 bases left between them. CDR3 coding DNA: TGTGCCAGCAGCTTGTGGGCTCACCCTGCCCTTGGCTACACCTTC. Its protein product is CASSLWAHPALGYTF.

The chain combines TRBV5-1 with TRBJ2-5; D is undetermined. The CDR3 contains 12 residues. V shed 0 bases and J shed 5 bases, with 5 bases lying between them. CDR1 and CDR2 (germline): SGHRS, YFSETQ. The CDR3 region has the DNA TGCGCCAGCAGCTTGGCCCGCGAGACCCAGTACTTC. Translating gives CASSLARETQYF. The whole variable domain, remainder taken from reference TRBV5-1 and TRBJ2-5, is KAGVTQTPRYLIKTRGQQVTLSCSPISGHRSVSWYQQTPGQGLQFLFEYFSETQRNKGNFPGRFSGRQFSNSRSEMNVSTLELGDSALYLCASSLARETQYFGPGTRLLVL.

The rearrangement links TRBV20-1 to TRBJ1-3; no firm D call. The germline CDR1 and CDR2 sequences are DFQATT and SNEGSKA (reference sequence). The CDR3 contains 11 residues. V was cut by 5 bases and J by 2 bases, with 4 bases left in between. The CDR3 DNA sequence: TGCAGTGCTGGCACTGGAAACACCATATATTTT. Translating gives CSAGTGNTIYF.

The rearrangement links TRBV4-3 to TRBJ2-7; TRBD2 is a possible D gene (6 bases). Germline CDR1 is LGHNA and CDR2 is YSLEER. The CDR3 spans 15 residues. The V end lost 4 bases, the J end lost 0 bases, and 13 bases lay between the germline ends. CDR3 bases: TGCGCCAGCAGCCGCAGGAGCGGGCTCTCCTACGAGCAGTACTTC. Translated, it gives CASSRRSGLSYEQYF.

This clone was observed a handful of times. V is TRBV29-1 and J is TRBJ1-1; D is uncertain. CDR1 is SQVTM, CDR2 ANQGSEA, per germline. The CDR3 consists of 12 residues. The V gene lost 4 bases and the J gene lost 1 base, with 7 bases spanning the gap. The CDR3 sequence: CSVVRQNTEAFF. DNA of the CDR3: TGCAGCGTTGTCCGCCAGAACACTGAAGCTTTCTTT.

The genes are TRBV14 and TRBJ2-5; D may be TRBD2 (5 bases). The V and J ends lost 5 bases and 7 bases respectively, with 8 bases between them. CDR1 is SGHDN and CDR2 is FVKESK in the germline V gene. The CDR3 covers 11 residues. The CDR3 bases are TGTGCCAGCAGCACCCGGGGGACCCAGTACTTC. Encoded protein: CASSTRGTQYF.

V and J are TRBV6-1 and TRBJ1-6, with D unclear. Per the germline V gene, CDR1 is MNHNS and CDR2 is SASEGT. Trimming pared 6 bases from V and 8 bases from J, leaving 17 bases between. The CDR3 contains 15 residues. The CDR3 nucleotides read TGTGCCAGCAGGCTAAGGACCCGGGCGTATTCACCCCTCCACTTT. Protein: CASRLRTRAYSPLHF.

CDR3 in amino acids: CASSITPEVGGYTF. The CDR3 DNA reads TGTGCCAGTAGTATAACCCCCGAGGTGGGGGGCTACACCTTC. This sequence joins TRBV19 and TRBJ1-2; D call uncertain. The CDR3 loop spans 14 amino acids. The germline V gene encodes CDR1 LNHDA and CDR2 SQIVND (reference sequence). V was trimmed by 2 bases and J by 8 bases, leaving 15 bases between them.

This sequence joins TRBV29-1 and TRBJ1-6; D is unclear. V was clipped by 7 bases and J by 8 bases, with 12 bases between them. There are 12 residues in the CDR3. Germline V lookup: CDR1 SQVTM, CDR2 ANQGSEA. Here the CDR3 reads CSASDGDSPLHF. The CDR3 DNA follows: TGCAGCGCTTCGGATGGGGATTCACCCCTCCACTTT.

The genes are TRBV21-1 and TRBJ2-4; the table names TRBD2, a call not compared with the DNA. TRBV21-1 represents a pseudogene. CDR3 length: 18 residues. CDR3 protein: CASSKRTLTTGTKNIQYF. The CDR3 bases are TGTGCCAGCAGCAAACGGACTCTTACTACTGGTACCAAAAACATTCAGTACTTC.

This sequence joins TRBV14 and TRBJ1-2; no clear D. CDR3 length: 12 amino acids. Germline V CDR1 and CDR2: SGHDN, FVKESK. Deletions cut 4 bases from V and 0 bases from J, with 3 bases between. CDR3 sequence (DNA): TGTGCCAGCAGCCCCTCTAACTATGGCTACACCTTC. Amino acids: CASSPSNYGYTF.

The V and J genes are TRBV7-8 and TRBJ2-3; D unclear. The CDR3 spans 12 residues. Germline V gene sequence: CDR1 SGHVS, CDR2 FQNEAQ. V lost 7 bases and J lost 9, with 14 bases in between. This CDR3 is CASTNFGGTQYF. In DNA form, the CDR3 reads TGTGCCAGCACCAATTTCGGCGGAACGCAGTATTTT.

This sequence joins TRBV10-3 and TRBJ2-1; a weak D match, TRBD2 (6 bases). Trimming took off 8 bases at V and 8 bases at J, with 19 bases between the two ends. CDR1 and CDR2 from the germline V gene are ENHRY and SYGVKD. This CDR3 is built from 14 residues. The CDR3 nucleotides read TGTGCCATCGGGGGGTGGGCTAGCGACGATGAGCAGTTCTTC. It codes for CAIGGWASDDEQFF.

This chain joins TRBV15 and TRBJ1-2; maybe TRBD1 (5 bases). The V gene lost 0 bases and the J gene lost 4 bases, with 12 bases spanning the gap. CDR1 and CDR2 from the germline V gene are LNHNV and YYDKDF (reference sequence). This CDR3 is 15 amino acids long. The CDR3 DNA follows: TGTGCCACCAGCAGAGATTTGGGGGATACCTATGGCTACACCTTC. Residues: CATSRDLGDTYGYTF.

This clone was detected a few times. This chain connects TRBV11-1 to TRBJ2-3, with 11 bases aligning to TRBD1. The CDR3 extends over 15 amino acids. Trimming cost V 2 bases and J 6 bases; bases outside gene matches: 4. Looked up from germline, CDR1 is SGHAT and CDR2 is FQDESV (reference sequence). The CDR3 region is CASSLMGQGDDTQYF. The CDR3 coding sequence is TGTGCCAGCAGCTTAATGGGACAGGGGGACGATACGCAGTATTTT.

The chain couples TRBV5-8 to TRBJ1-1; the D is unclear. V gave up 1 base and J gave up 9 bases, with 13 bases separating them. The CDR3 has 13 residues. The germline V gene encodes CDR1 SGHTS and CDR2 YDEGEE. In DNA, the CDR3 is TGTGCCAGCAGCTTGCCCGGACGGCCTCAAGCTTTCTTT. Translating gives CASSLPGRPQAFF.

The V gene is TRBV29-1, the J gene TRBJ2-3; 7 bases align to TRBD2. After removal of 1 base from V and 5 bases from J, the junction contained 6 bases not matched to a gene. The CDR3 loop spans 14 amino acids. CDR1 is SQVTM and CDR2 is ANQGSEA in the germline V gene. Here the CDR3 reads CSVEGLAAKDTQYF. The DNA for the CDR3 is TGCAGCGTTGAAGGGCTAGCGGCGAAAGATACGCAGTATTTT.

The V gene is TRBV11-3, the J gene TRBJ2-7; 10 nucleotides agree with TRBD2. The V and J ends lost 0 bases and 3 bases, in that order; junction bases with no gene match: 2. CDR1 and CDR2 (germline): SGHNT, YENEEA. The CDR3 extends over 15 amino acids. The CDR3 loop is CASSLELAGIYEQYF. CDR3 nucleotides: TGTGCCAGCAGCTTAGAACTAGCGGGAATCTACGAGCAGTACTTC.

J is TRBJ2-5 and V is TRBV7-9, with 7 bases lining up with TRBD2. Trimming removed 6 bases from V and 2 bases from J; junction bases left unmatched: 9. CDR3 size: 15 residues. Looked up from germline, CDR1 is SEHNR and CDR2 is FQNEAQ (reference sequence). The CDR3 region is CASSPGGGGQETQYF. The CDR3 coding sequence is TGTGCCAGCAGTCCGGGAGGCGGAGGACAAGAGACCCAGTACTTC.

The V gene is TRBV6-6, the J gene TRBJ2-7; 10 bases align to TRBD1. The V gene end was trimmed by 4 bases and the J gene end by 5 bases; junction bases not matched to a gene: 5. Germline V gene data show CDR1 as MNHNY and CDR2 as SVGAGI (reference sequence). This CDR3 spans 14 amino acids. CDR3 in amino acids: CASSFGQGGNEQYF. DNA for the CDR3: TGTGCCAGCAGTTTTGGACAGGGGGGGAACGAGCAGTACTTC.

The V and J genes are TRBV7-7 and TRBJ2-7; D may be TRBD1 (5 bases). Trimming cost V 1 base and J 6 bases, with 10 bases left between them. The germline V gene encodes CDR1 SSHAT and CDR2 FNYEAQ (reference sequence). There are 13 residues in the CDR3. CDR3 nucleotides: TGTGCCAGCAGCTTAGGACAGTCCGCCGAGCAGTACTTC. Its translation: CASSLGQSAEQYF. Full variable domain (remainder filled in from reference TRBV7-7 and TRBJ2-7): GAGVSQSPRYKVTKRGQDVTLRCDPISSHATLYWYQQALGQGPEFLTYFNYEAQPDKSGLPSDRFSAERPEGSISTLTIQRTEQRDSAMYRCASSLGQSAEQYFGPGTRLTVT.

The DNA for the CDR3 is TGTGCCAGCAGCTCAGACAGGGCAGGGGAAAAACTGTTTTTT. Protein product: CASSSDRAGEKLFF. The V and J genes are TRBV7-3 and TRBJ1-4, with TRBD1 matching over 7 bases. The CDR3 sequence is 14 residues long. CDR1 is SGHTA and CDR2 is FQGTGA in the germline V gene. Germline trimming cut 4 bases from V and 8 bases from J; bases unmatched to any gene: 7.

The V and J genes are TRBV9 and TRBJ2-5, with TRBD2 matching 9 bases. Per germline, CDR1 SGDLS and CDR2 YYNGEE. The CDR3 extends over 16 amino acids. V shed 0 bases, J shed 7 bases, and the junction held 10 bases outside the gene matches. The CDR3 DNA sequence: TGTGCCAGCAGCGTAGATCCCCGGACTAGCGAAGGGACCCAGTACTTC. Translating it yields CASSVDPRTSEGTQYF.

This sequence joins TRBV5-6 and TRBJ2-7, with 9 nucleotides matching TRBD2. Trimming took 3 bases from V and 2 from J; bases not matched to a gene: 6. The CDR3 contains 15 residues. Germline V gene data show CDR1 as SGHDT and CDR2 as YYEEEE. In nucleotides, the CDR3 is TGTGCCAGCAGCTGGGGGACTAGCTCTACCTACGAGCAGTACTTC. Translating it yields CASSWGTSSTYEQYF. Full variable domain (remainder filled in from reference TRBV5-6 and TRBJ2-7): DAGVTQSPTHLIKTRGQQVTLRCSPKSGHDTVSWYQQALGQGPQFIFQYYEEEERQRGNFPDRFSGHQFPNYSSELNVNALLLGDSALYLCASSWGTSSTYEQYFGPGTRLTVT.

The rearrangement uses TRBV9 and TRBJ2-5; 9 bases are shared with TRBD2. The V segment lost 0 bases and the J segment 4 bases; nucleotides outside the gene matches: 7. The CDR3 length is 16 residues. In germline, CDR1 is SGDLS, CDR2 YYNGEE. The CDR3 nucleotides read TGTGCCAGCAGCGTAGAGGGCGGGGGGGCCAGAGAGACCCAGTACTTC. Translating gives CASSVEGGGARETQYF. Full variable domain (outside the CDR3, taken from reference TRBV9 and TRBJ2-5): DSGVTQTPKHLITATGQRVTLRCSPRSGDLSVYWYQQSLDQGLQFLIQYYNGEERAKGNILERFSAQQFPDLHSELNLSSLELGDSALYFCASSVEGGGARETQYFGPGTRLLVL.